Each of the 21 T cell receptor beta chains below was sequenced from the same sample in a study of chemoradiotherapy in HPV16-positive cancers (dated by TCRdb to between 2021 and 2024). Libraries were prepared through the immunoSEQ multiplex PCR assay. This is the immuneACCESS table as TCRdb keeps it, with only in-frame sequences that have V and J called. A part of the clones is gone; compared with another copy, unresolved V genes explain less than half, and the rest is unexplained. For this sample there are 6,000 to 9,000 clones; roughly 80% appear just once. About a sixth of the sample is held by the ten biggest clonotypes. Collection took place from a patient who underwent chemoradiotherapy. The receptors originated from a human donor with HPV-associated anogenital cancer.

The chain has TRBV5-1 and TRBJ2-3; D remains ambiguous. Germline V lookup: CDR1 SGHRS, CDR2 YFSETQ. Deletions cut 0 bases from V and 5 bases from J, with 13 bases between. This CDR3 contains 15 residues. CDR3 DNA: TGCGCCAGCAGCTTGGAGGGCGATCGAGGAGATACGCAGTATTTT. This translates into CASSLEGDRGDTQYF. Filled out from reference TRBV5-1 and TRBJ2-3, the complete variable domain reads KAGVTQTPRYLIKTRGQQVTLSCSPISGHRSVSWYQQTPGQGLQFLFEYFSETQRNKGNFPGRFSGRQFSNSRSEMNVSTLELGDSALYLCASSLEGDRGDTQYFGPGTRLTVL.

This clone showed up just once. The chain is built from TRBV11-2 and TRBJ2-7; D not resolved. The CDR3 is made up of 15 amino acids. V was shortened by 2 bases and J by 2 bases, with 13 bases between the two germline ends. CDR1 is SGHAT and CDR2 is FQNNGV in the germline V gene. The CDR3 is CASSLRAAGPYEQYF. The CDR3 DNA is TGTGCCAGCAGCTTAAGGGCAGCAGGCCCCTACGAGCAGTACTTC.

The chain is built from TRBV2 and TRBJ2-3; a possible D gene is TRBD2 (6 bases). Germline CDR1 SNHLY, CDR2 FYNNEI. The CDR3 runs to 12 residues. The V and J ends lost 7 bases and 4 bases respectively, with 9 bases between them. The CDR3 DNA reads TGTGCCAGCAACGGGGACTCAGATACGCAGTATTTT. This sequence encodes CASNGDSDTQYF.

DNA for the CDR3: TGTGCCAGCAGCTTAGCGCGGGGTGCGAACACCGGGGAGCTGTTTTTT. Protein product: CASSLARGANTGELFF. The chain uses TRBV7-2 and TRBJ2-2, with a weak D call TRBD2 (6 bases). The CDR3 runs 16 residues. Trimming left V 0 bases short and J 0 bases short, with 8 bases between. Germline V gene sequence: CDR1 SGHTA, CDR2 FQGNSA.

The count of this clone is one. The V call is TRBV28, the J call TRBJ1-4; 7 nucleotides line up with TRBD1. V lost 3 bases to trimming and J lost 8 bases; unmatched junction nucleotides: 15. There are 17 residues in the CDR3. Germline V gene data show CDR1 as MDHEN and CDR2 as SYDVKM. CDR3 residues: CASSFSRTGGGREKLFF. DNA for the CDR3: TGTGCCAGCAGTTTCAGTCGGACAGGTGGCGGGAGGGAAAAACTGTTTTTT.

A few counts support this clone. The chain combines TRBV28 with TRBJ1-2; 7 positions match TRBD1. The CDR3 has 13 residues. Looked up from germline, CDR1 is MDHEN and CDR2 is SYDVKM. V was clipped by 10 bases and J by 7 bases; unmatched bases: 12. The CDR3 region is CATFPTGIGGYTF. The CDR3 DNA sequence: TGTGCCACTTTCCCGACAGGGATCGGTGGCTACACCTTC.

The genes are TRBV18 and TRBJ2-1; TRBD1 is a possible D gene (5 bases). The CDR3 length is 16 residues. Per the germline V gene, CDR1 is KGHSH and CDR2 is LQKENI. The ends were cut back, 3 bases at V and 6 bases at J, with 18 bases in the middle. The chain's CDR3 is CASSPPTGRAGNEQFF. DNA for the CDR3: TGTGCCAGCTCACCGCCTACGGGCAGGGCTGGCAATGAGCAGTTCTTC.

In DNA form, the CDR3 reads TGTGCCAGCAGCTTAGAAGGAGAAGAGACCCAGTACTTC. This sequence encodes CASSLEGEETQYF. This chain links TRBV11-1 with TRBJ2-5; D is unresolved. The germline gives CDR1 SGHAT, CDR2 FQDESV (reference sequence). V lost 1 base and J 3 bases, leaving 6 bases between the germline ends. CDR3 length equals 13 residues.

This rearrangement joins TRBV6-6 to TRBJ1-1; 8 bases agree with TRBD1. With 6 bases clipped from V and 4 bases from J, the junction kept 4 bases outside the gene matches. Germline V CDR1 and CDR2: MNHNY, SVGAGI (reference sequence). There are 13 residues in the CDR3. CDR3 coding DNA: TGTGCCAGCAGCACAGGGGGTAGCACTGAAGCTTTCTTT. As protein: CASSTGGSTEAFF.

DNA of the CDR3: TGTGCCAGCAGCTTATCAGAGACCCAGTACTTC. Amino acids: CASSLSETQYF. The gene calls are TRBV7-2 and TRBJ2-5; no clear D. V was cut by 2 bases and J by 4 bases, with 2 bases left in between. Per the germline V gene, CDR1 is SGHTA and CDR2 is FQGNSA. The CDR3 consists of 11 residues.

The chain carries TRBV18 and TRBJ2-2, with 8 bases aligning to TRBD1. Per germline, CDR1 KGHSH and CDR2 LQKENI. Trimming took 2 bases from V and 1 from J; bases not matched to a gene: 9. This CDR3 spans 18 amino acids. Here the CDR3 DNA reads TGTGCCAGCTCACCATCGGCATTCGGACAGGGGAACACCGGGGAGCTGTTTTTT. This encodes CASSPSAFGQGNTGELFF.

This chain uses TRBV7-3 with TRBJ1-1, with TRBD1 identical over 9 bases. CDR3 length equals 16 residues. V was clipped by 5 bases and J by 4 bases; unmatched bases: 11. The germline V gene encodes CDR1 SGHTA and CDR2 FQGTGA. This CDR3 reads CASSAETTGGTTEAFF. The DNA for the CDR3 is TGTGCCAGCAGCGCCGAAACCACAGGGGGCACCACTGAAGCTTTCTTT.

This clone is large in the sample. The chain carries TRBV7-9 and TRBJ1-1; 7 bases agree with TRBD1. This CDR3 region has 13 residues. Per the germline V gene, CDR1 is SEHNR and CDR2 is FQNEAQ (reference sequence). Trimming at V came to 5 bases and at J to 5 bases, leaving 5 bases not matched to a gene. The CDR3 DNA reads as TGTGCCAGCAGCGAGGGGGCAGGAACTGAAGCTTTCTTT. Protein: CASSEGAGTEAFF.

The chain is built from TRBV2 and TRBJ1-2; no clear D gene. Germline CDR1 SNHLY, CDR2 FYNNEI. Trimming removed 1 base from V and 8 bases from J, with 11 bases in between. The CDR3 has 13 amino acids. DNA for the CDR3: TGTGCCAGCAGTGAAGGGAAGGTATGGGGCTACACCTTC. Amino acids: CASSEGKVWGYTF.

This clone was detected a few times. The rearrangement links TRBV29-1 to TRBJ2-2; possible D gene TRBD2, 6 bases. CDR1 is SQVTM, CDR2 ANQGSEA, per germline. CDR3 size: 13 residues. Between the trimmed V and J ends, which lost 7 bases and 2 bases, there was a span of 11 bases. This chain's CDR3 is CSAEGTNTGELFF. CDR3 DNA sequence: TGCAGCGCCGAGGGGACTAACACCGGGGAGCTGTTTTTT.

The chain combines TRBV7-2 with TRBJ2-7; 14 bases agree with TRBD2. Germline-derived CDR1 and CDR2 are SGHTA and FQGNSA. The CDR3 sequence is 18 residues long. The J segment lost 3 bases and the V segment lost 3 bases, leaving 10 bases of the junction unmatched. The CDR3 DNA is TGTGCCAGCAGCTTTCCTTCCGGGACTAGCGGGGGAGACTACGAGCAGTACTTC. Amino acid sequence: CASSFPSGTSGGDYEQYF.

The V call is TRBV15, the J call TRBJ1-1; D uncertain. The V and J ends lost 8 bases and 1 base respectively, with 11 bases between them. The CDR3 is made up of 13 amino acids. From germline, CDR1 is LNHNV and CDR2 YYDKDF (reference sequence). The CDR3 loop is CATSGQSNTEAFF. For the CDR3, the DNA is TGTGCCACCTCCGGCCAGTCGAACACTGAAGCTTTCTTT.

The CDR3 sequence is CSVVGGAAELFF. For the CDR3, the DNA is TGCAGCGTCGTGGGTGGGGCAGCCGAACTGTTTTTT. This rearrangement joins TRBV29-1 to TRBJ1-4, with D possibly being TRBD1 (5 bases). V lost 6 bases and J lost 12, with 17 bases in between. Germline CDR1 and CDR2: SQVTM and ANQGSEA. This CDR3 contains 12 residues.

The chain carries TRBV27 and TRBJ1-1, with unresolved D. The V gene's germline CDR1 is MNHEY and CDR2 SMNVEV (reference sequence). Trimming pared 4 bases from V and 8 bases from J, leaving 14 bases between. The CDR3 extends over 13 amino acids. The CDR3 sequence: CASSSRYSGEAFF. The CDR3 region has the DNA TGTGCCAGCAGTTCCCGTTACTCCGGGGAAGCTTTCTTT.

CDR3 sequence (DNA): TGTGCCACCAGCAGGTCAGATGGGGCGGGGGGCCCCTATTTCTACGAGCAGTACTTC. Amino acid sequence: CATSRSDGAGGPYFYEQYF. The chain combines TRBV15 with TRBJ2-7; TRBD2 matches 8 bases. The CDR3 runs to 19 residues. V lost 3 bases, J lost 3 bases, and 19 bases stayed unmatched. The germline V gene encodes CDR1 LNHNV and CDR2 YYDKDF (reference sequence).

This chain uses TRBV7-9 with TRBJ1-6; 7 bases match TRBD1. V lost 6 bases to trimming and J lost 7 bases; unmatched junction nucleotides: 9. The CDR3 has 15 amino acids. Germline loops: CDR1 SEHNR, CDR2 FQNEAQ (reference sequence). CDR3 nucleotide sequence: TGTGCCAGCAGGCGCGACAGGGTGGGAAATTCACCCCTCCACTTT. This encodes CASRRDRVGNSPLHF.